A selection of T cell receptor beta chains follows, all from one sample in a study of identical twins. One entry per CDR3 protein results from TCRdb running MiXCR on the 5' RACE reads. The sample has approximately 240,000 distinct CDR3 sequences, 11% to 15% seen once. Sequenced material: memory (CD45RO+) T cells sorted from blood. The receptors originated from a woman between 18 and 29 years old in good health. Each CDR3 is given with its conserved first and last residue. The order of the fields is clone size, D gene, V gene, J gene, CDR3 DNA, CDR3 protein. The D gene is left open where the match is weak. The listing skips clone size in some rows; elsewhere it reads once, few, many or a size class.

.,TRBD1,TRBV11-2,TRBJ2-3,TGTGCCAGCAGCCTGGACAGGGCCGCAGATACGCAGTATTTT,CASSLDRAADTQYF
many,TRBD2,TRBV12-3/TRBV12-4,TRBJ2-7,TGTGCCAGCAGTCCCTTAGCGGGAGGCCTTCCGCAGCAGTACTTC,CASSPLAGGLPQQYF
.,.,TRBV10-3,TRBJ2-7,TGTGCCATCAGTGAAGCCACGATCTACGAGCAGTACTTC,CAISEATIYEQYF
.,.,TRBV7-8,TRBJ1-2,TGTGCCAGCAGCTTTCGGTGGAGCGGCTACACCTTC,CASSFRWSGYTF
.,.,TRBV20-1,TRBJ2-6,TGCAGTGCTTTTAGCGGTCCTGGGGCCAACGTCCTGACTTTC,CSAFSGPGANVLTF
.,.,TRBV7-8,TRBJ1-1,TGTGCCAGCAGCCAAGGGGGGGTTGGTTTGACCACTGAAGCTTTCTTT,CASSQGGVGLTTEAFF
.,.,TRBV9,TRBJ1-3,TGTGCCAGCAGCGTAGGAACAGGCCAAGCTGGAAACACCATATATTTT,CASSVGTGQAGNTIYF
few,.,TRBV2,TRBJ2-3,TGTGCCAGCAGGACCGGCCAGTGGGCGGGCCGGGATACGCAGTATTTT,CASRTGQWAGRDTQYF
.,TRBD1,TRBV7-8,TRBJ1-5,TGTGCCAGCAGATCCCAGGGGGCAGCGGAGCCCCAGCATTTT,CASRSQGAAEPQHF
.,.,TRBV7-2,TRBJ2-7,TGTGCCAGCAGCTTAGTAGGTTCGGGATACGAGCAGTACTTC,CASSLVGSGYEQYF
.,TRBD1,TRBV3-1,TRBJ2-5,TGTGCCAGCAGCCAAGGAGACAGGGCTCAAGAGACCCAGTACTTC,CASSQGDRAQETQYF
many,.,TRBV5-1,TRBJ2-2,TGCGCCAGCAGCTTGGAACCCACCGGGGAGCTGTTTTTT,CASSLEPTGELFF
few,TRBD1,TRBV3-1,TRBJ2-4,TGTGCCAGCAGCCAAGAATCCAGGGGGCTAGCCAAAAACATTCAGTACTTC,CASSQESRGLAKNIQYF
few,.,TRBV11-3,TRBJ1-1,TGTGCCAGCAGCTTATTGTTTACGGGGAGGAAGAGGGAAGAAGCTTTCTTT,CASSLLFTGRKREEAFF
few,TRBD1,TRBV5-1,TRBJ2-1,TGCGCCAGCAGCTGGGGGACAGGTGGGCAGAGTGAGCAGTTCTTC,CASSWGTGGQSEQFF
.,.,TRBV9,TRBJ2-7,TGTGCCAGCAGCGTAGCATCCGGTGTTGGGTCGGTGCAGTACTTC,CASSVASGVGSVQYF
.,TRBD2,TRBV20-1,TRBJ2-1,TGCAGTGCAAAGTCCGGGACTAGTGGTAGGATCTTC,CSAKSGTSGRIF
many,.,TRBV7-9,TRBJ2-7,TGTGCCAGCAGCCCTCCCCCCTCCTACGAGCAGTACTTC,CASSPPPSYEQYF
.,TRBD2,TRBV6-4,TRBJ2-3,TGTGCCAGCAGTGACGGGAGCGGGGGGGCCGATACGCAGTATTTT,CASSDGSGGADTQYF
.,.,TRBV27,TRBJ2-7,TGTGCCAGCAGTTTAAAACTCTCCTACGAGCAGTACTTC,CASSLKLSYEQYF
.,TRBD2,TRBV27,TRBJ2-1,TGTGCCAGCAGTCTTACTAGCGGGCCTTACAATGAGCAGTTCTTC,CASSLTSGPYNEQFF
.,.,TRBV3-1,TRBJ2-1,TGTGCCAGCAGCCAAGGACCGGGCAATGAGCAGTTCTTC,CASSQGPGNEQFF
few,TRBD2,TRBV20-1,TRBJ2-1,TGCAGTGCTAGAGGTAGCGGGTTTTCCTACAATGAGCAGTTCTTC,CSARGSGFSYNEQFF
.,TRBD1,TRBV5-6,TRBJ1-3,TGTGCCAGCGGAGACAGGGGACCTTCTGGAAACACCATATATTTT,CASGDRGPSGNTIYF
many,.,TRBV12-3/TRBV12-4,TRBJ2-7,TGTGCCAGCAGCAGAAGGACCTCCCCCTACGAGCAGTACTTC,CASSRRTSPYEQYF
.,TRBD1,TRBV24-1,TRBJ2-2,TGTGCCACCAGTGATCCACAGGGGCGAACCGGGGAGCTGTTTTTT,CATSDPQGRTGELFF
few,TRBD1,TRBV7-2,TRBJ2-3,TGTGCCAGCAGCTACACCGGGACAGGGGATTCAGCAGATACGCAGTATTTT,CASSYTGTGDSADTQYF
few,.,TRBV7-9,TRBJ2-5,TGTGCCAGCAGTTCCGGAGTTTCCCCAGAGACCCAGTACTTC,CASSSGVSPETQYF
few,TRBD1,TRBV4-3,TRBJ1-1,TGCGCCAGCAGCCCGTTAGGACAGGGAAGGACTGAAGCTTTCTTT,CASSPLGQGRTEAFF
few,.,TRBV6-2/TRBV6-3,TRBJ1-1,TGTGCCAGCAGCGTTACTACAGACGCCCTCGGAGCTTTCTTT,CASSVTTDALGAFF
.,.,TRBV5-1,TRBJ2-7,TGCGCCAGCAGCTCAAGGACTGGCTCCTACGAGCAGTACTTC,CASSSRTGSYEQYF